The next 4 T cell receptor beta chains were all read from a single sample in a study of CD8+ T cells in alopecia areata (dated by TCRdb to 2016 to 2019). Libraries were constructed by the immunoSEQ multiplex PCR assay. For TCR sequencing, RNA was extracted from every sample and reverse transcribed into cDNA to serve as template. Entries here come from immuneACCESS through TCRdb and include only in-frame sequences with V and J called. Some clones fail to appear in such tables; in the studies checked, an unresolved V gene covers under half of the shortfall, and the cause of the remainder is unknown. Across this sample there are around 120,000 clones, with 47% seen only once. Roughly a tenth of the sample belongs to the ten largest clones. Sequencing was carried out using NKG2D-low CD8+ T cells sorted from blood. This sample's cell subset or site label indicates: sorted CD8+ NKG2D-low blood T cells. Receptors originate from a human donor with alopecia areata.

The sample holds a few counts of this clone. This sequence may be a read error, since a much larger clone differs from it by one base. This sequence joins TRBV9 and TRBJ2-2; no clear D. Germline loops: CDR1 SGDLS, CDR2 YYNGEE. V was shortened by 3 bases and J by 0 bases, with 0 bases between the two germline ends. The CDR3 loop spans 12 amino acids. Here the CDR3 reads CASSANTGELFF. The CDR3 coding sequence is TGTGCCAGCAGCGCGAACACCGGGGAGCTGTTTTTT.

The rearrangement joins TRBV29-1 to TRBJ2-6, with 14 bases matching TRBD2. Germline V gene sequence: CDR1 SQVTM, CDR2 ANQGSEA. V was clipped by 0 bases and J by 0 bases; unmatched bases: 4. The CDR3 totals 19 residues. The CDR3 nucleotides are TGCAGCGTTGAAGACCTTGGACTAGCGGGGGGCTCTGGGGCCAACGTCCTGACTTTC. Translated: CSVEDLGLAGGSGANVLTF.

This clone was counted a few times. The rearrangement joins TRBV7-8 to TRBJ2-7; 9 bases are a match to TRBD1. Losses at the gene ends were 3 bases for V and 2 bases for J; bases not matched to a gene: 8. Germline assignment: CDR1 SGHVS and CDR2 FQNEAQ. The CDR3 spans 16 residues. CDR3: CASSFAGTGNAYEQYF. CDR3 bases: TGTGCCAGCAGCTTTGCCGGGACAGGGAACGCCTACGAGCAGTACTTC. Full variable domain (rest looked up from reference TRBV7-8 and TRBJ2-7): GAGVSQSPRYKVAKRGQDVALRCDPISGHVSLFWYQQALGQGPEFLTYFQNEAQLDKSGLPSDRFFAERPEGSVSTLKIQRTQQEDSAVYLCASSFAGTGNAYEQYFGPGTRLTVT.

The table lists this clone with a few counts. This rearrangement joins TRBV29-1 to TRBJ2-7; the match to TRBD2 covers 8 bases. This CDR3 spans 14 amino acids. The V segment lost 4 bases and the J segment 1 base; nucleotides outside the gene matches: 6. Germline V gene lookup returns CDR1 SQVTM and CDR2 ANQGSEA. DNA of the CDR3: TGCAGCGTTGCGGGGACTAGGGAGTCCTACGAGCAGTACTTC. Amino acid sequence: CSVAGTRESYEQYF.